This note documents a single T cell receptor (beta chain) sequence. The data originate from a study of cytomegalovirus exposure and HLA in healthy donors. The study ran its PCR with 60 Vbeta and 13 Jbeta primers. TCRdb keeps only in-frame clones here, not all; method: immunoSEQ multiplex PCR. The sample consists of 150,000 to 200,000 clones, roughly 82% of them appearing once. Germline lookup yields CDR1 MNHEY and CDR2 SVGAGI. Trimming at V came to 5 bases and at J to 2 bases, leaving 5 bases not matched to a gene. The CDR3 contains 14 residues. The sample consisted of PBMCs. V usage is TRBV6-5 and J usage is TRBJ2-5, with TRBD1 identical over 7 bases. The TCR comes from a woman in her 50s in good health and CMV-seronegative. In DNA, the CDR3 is TGTGCCAGCAGTATCGACAGGGTACAAGAGACCCAGTACTTC. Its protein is CASSIDRVQETQYF.